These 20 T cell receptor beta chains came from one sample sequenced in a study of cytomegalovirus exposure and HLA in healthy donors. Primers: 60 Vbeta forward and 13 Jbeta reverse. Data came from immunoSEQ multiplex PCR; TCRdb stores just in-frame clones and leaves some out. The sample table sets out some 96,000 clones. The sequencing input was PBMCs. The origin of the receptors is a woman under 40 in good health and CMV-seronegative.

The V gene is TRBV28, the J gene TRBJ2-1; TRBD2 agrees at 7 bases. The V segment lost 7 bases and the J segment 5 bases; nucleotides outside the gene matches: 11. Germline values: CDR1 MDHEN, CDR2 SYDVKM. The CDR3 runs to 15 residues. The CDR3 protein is CASIVAGVRDNEQFF. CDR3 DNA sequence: TGTGCCAGCATAGTGGCGGGAGTAAGGGACAATGAGCAGTTCTTC.

This CDR3 is CASSPTGFGAYGYTF. As DNA, the CDR3 is TGTGCCAGCAGCCCCACAGGGTTCGGTGCCTATGGCTACACCTTC. J is TRBJ1-2 and V is TRBV9, with a weak D call TRBD1 (6 bases). The V end was cut by 4 bases, the J end by 4 bases, with 17 bases between. CDR3 length: 15 residues. Germline loops: CDR1 SGDLS, CDR2 YYNGEE. The whole variable domain, remainder taken from reference TRBV9 and TRBJ1-2, is DSGVTQTPKHLITATGQRVTLRCSPRSGDLSVYWYQQSLDQGLQFLIQYYNGEERAKGNILERFSAQQFPDLHSELNLSSLELGDSALYFCASSPTGFGAYGYTFGSGTRLTVV.

CDR3 in DNA: TGTGCCAGCAGTTGGGTCAGGGCCCAACCTCGGGACGAGCAGTACTTC. Encoded protein: CASSWVRAQPRDEQYF. This chain links TRBV28 with TRBJ2-7; perhaps TRBD1 as D (5 bases). Germline lookup yields CDR1 MDHEN and CDR2 SYDVKM. Trimming removed 4 bases from V and 5 bases from J, with 21 bases in between. The CDR3 covers 16 residues. The whole variable domain, filled in from reference TRBV28 and TRBJ2-7, reads DVKVTQSSRYLVKRTGEKVFLECVQDMDHENMFWYRQDPGLGLRLIYFSYDVKMKEKGDIPEGYSVSREKKERFSLILESASTNQTSMYLCASSWVRAQPRDEQYFGPGTRLTVT.

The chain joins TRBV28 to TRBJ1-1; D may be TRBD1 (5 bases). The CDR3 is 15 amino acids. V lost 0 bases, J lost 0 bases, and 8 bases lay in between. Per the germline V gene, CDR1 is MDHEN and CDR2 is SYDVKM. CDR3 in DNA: TGTGCCAGCAGTTTATGGTCACAGGTGAACACTGAAGCTTTCTTT. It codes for CASSLWSQVNTEAFF. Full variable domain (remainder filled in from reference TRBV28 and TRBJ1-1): DVKVTQSSRYLVKRTGEKVFLECVQDMDHENMFWYRQDPGLGLRLIYFSYDVKMKEKGDIPEGYSVSREKKERFSLILESASTNQTSMYLCASSLWSQVNTEAFFGQGTRLTVV.

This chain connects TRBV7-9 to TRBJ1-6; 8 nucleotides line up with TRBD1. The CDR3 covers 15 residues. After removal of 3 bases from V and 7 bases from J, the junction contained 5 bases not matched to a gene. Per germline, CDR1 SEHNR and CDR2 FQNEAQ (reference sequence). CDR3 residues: CASSFTGGGNSPLHF. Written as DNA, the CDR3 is TGTGCCAGCAGCTTTACAGGGGGTGGAAATTCACCCCTCCACTTT.

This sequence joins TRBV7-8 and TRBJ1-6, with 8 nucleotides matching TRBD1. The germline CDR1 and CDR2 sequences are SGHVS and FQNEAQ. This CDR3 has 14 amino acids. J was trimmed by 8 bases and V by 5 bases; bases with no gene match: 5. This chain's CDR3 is CASSDRGGDSPLHF. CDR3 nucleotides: TGTGCCAGCAGCGACAGGGGTGGTGATTCACCCCTCCACTTT.

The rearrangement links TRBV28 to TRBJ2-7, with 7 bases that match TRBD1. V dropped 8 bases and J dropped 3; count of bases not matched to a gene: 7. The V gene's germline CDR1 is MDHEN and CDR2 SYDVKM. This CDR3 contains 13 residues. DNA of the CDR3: TGTGCCAGCTATGACAGGGCGATCTACGAGCAGTACTTC. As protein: CASYDRAIYEQYF.

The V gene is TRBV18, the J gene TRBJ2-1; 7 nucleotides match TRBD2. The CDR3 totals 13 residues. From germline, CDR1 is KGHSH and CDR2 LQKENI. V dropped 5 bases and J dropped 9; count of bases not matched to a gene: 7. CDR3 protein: CASSSGLGGEQFF. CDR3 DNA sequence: TGTGCCAGCTCATCCGGACTAGGCGGTGAGCAGTTCTTC.

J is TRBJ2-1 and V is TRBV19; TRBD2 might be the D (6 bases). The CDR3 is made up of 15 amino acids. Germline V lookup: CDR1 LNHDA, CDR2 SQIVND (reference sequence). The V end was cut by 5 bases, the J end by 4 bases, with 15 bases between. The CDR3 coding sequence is TGTGCCAGTAGTCCCCGAGCGACTAGTTACAATGAGCAGTTCTTC. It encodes CASSPRATSYNEQFF.

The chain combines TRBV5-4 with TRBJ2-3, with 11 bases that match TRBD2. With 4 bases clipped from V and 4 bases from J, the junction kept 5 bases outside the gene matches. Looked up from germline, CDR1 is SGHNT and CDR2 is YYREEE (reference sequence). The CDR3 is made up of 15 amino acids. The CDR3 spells CASSPGTSGPDTQYF. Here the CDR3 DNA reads TGTGCCAGCAGCCCGGGGACTAGCGGTCCAGATACGCAGTATTTT.

The CDR3 coding sequence is TGTGCCAGCAGCACCCAAGGGGCCCCTGGAAACACCATATATTTT. It translates to CASSTQGAPGNTIYF. The chain is built from TRBV11-2 and TRBJ1-3; D might be TRBD1 (5 bases). CDR3 length: 15 amino acids. V was clipped by 5 bases and J by 2 bases, with 13 bases between them. Germline V CDR1 and CDR2: SGHAT, FQNNGV. Drawing the rest from reference TRBV11-2 and TRBJ1-3, the complete variable domain is EAGVAQSPRYKIIEKRQSVAFWCNPISGHATLYWYQQILGQGPKLLIQFQNNGVVDDSQLPKDRFSAERLKGVDSTLKIQPAKLEDSAVYLCASSTQGAPGNTIYFGEGSWLTVV.

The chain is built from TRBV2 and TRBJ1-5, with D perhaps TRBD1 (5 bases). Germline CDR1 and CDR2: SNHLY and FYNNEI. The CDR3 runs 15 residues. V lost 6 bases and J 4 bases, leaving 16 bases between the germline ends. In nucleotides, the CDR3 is TGTGCCAGCAGCCAAGACAGCCTATTAAATCAGCCCCAGCATTTT. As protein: CASSQDSLLNQPQHF.

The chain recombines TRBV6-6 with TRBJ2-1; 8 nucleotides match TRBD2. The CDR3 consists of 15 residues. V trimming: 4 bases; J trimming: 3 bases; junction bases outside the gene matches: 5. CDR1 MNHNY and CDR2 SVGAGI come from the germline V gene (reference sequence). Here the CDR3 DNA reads TGTGCCAGCAGTTTTCGGGAGGGAGTCTACAATGAGCAGTTCTTC. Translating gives CASSFREGVYNEQFF.

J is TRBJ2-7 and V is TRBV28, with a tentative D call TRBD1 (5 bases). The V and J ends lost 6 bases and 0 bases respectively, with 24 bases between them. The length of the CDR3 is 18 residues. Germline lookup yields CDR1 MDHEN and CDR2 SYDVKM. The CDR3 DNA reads TGTGCCAGCAGCCCAAGGGGTCTCCGACAAAGGAGCTCCTACGAGCAGTACTTC. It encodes CASSPRGLRQRSSYEQYF. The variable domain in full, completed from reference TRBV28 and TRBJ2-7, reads DVKVTQSSRYLVKRTGEKVFLECVQDMDHENMFWYRQDPGLGLRLIYFSYDVKMKEKGDIPEGYSVSREKKERFSLILESASTNQTSMYLCASSPRGLRQRSSYEQYFGPGTRLTVT.

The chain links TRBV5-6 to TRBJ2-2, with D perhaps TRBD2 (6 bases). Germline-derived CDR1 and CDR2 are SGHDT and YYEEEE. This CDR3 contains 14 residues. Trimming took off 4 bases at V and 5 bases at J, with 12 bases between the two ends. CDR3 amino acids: CASSLSGFTGELFF. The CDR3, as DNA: TGTGCCAGCAGCCTTAGCGGATTTACCGGGGAGCTGTTTTTT. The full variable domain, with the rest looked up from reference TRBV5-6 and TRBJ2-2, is DAGVTQSPTHLIKTRGQQVTLRCSPKSGHDTVSWYQQALGQGPQFIFQYYEEEERQRGNFPDRFSGHQFPNYSSELNVNALLLGDSALYLCASSLSGFTGELFFGEGSRLTVL.

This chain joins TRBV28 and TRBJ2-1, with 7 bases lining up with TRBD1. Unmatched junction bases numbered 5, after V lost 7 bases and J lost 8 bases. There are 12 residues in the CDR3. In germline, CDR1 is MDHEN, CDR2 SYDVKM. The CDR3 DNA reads TGTGCCAGCACCCTAGGGGGCTATGAGCAGTTCTTC. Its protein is CASTLGGYEQFF.

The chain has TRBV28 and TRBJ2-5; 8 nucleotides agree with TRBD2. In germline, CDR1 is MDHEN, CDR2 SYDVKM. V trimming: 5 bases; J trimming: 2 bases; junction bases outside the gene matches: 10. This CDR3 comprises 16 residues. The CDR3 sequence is CASSPMSGRAQETQYF. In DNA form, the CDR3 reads TGTGCCAGCAGTCCCATGAGCGGGAGAGCTCAAGAGACCCAGTACTTC.

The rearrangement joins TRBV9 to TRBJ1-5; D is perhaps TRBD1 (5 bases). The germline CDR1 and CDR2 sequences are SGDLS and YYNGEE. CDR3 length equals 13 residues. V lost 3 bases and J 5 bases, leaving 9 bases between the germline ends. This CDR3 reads CASSADSYQPQHF. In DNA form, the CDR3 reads TGTGCCAGCAGCGCTGACAGTTATCAGCCCCAGCATTTT.

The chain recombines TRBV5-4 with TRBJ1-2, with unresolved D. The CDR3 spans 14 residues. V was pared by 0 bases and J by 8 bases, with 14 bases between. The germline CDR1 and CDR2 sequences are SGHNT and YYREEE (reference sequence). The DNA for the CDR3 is TGTGCCAGCAGCTTGGCAGGACTTGCGCGGGGCTACACCTTC. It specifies CASSLAGLARGYTF.

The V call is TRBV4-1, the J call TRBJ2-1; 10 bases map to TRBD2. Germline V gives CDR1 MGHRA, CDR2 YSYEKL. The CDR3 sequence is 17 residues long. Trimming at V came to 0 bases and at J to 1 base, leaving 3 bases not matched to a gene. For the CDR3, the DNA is TGCGCCAGCAGCCAAGATTCTAGCGGGGGATCCTACAATGAGCAGTTCTTC. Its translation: CASSQDSSGGSYNEQFF.